This TCR beta chain was identified during a study of CD8+ T cells in alopecia areata. Findings of the study overall: Scalp repertoires also include resident alphabeta T cells from normal skin. Sharing of TCR sequences between patients (possibly for HLA-related reasons) was less clear than in mice. The study found that many expanded lesional clones persisted in scalp and blood during tofacitinib.

This CDR3 has 14 amino acids. CDR1 is GTSNPN, CDR2 SVGIG, per germline (reference sequence). J lost 4 bases, V lost 4 bases, and 5 bases had no gene match. Indicated treatment: oral pan-JAK inhibitor, 5-10 mg twice daily. Reverse transcribed after extraction, RNA yielded cDNA as the sequencing template. Using immunoSEQ multiplex PCR, the repertoire was profiled, and TCRdb retains in-frame clones only, with some absent. The top ten hold 1.6% of the sample, which has about 220,000 clones, under 75% seen once. In regard to this clone: Its antigen is unidentified.

The sequencing used CD4+ T cells sorted from blood, collected at week 4, from a patient treated with tofacitinib. V gene TRBV30 combines with J gene TRBJ2-1; 9 bases agree with TRBD2. The TCR originated in a human donor with alopecia areata. The CDR3 loop is CAWKAAGGYNEQFF. For the CDR3, the DNA is TGTGCCTGGAAAGCAGCGGGGGGTTACAATGAGCAGTTCTTC.